What follows is one T cell receptor beta chain and its context. Its antigen is still unknown. No per-base quality is available; no much larger clone lies one base away. From the cysteine up to the phenylalanine, the CDR3 has a length of 15 residues. Of the read, only the CDR3 DNA is kept; its 45 bases are in frame from base 1. A distance of 16 bases separates the germline ends of V and J, which lose 5 bases and 2 bases respectively. CDR1 is given as LNHDA and CDR2 as SQIVND, both from the germline V gene (reference sequence). The data were taken from a study of blood T cell repertoires in COVID-19 (dated by TCRdb to 2020 to 2021). For the wider study: Collaborator samples came from the United States, Italy and Spain and covered acute and convalescent phases of COVID-19. The prospective study material was composed of cDNA or gDNA derived from T cells, B-cell-depleted T cells, or PBMCs. Subjects who had been exposed to COVID-19, were actively infected with it, or had recovered from it provided the deeply sampled blood TCRbeta repertoires that made up the dataset. The repertoires were released in a freely available public database intended as a resource for research on the immune response to SARS-CoV-2. Samples came from the ongoing ImmuneRACE study (first 160 participants) plus 1,254 subjects from 6 global collaborators. The sample metadata nearly always contained a de-identified subject ID, COVID-19 status, age in years and sex. Where HLA class I and class II types were available, the types were taken from metadata supplied by the sample provider, not from assay-based typing.

General findings and caveats noted by the study authors: How much clinical and demographic metadata was included differed by source and by participant, and the metadata was provided uncurated.

TCRbeta CDR3 regions were amplified from genomic DNA using the immunoSEQ Assay, a bias-controlled multiplex PCR. The study's own analysis went as follows. Within the assay, amplification of reference gene primers was used to estimate how many nucleated cells each sample contained. To quantify the absolute abundance of each unique TCRbeta CDR3 rearrangement, sequence reads were collapsed and filtered. For each sample, productive Simpson clonality was calculated as the square root of Simpson's diversity index across productive rearrangements. TCRdb provides this immuneACCESS table in a form limited to in-frame rearrangements. Some clones are lacking; in checked studies, under half of them reflect an unresolved V gene, and why the rest are absent is not known. Clone size and the V and J calls come from that table; the DNA yielded D and trimming. The sample includes roughly 71,000 clones, with about nine tenths observed a single time. Jointly, the top ten make up just under 2% of the sample.

Each collaborating institution followed its own protocols to collect whole blood in K2EDTA tubes. For TCRbeta analysis, collaborator samples were shipped as frozen whole blood, as isolated PBMCs, or as DNA extracted from either sample type. Rearrangement joined TRBV19 to TRBJ2-7, and perhaps TRBD2 as D gene, on 5 matching bases. The clonotype comes from a man younger than 45 with acute or convalescent COVID-19. Sequencing input: peripheral blood. The CDR3: CASSATGTITYEQYF. The nucleotide sequence is given as TGTGCCAGTAGTGCAACGGGAACCATAACCTACGAGCAGTACTTC.